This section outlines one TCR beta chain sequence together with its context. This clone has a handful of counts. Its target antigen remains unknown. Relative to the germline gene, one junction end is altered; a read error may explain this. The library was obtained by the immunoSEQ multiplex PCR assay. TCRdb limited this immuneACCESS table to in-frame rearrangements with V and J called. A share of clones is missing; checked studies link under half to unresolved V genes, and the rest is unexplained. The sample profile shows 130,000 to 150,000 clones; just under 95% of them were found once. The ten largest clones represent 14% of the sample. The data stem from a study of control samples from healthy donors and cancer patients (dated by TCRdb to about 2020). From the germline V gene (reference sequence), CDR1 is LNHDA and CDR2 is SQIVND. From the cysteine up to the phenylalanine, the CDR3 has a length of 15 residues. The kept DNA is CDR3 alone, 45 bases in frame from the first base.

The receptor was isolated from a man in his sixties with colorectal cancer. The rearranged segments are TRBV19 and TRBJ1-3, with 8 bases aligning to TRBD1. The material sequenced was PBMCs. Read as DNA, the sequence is TGTGCCAGTAGTATAAGACAGGGGCTCTGGAAACACCATATATTT. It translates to CASSIRQGLWKHHIF.